The 13 T cell receptor beta chains reported below all come from one sample, sequenced in a study of T cells in localized non-small cell lung cancer. Profiling relied on immunoSEQ multiplex PCR, and the TCRdb table lists in-frame clones only, not all of them. The table has 20,000 to 30,000 clones, approximately 88% seen once. The input for sequencing was peripheral blood mononuclear cells, taken before any cancer treatment. The receptor source for this set is a woman aged 40-75 years with stage III lung adenocarcinoma.

This rearrangement joins TRBV5-6 to TRBJ1-1; weak D call: TRBD1 (5 bases). The V end was cut by 0 bases, the J end by 3 bases, with 12 bases between. CDR3 length: 15 residues. Germline V gene sequence: CDR1 SGHDT, CDR2 YYEEEE. This chain's CDR3 is CASSLVAGRDTEAFF. CDR3 DNA: TGTGCCAGCAGCTTGGTGGCAGGGAGGGACACTGAAGCTTTCTTT.

The J gene is TRBJ1-2, the V gene TRBV11-2; D is ambiguous. The length of the CDR3 is 15 residues. Trimming removed 4 bases at V and 4 bases at J, with 16 bases between. The V gene's germline CDR1 is SGHAT and CDR2 FQNNGV. CDR3 nucleotides: TGTGCCAGCAGCTCTCCCGTCGGGGTCGTCTATGGCTACACCTTC. Encoded protein: CASSSPVGVVYGYTF. Variable domain in full (rest from reference TRBV11-2 and TRBJ1-2): EAGVAQSPRYKIIEKRQSVAFWCNPISGHATLYWYQQILGQGPKLLIQFQNNGVVDDSQLPKDRFSAERLKGVDSTLKIQPAKLEDSAVYLCASSSPVGVVYGYTFGSGTRLTVV.

This chain links TRBV6-5 with TRBJ2-5; 8 positions agree with TRBD2. The germline CDR1 and CDR2 sequences are MNHEY and SVGAGI. V gave up 0 bases and J gave up 2 bases; unmatched junction bases: 5. The CDR3 has 16 amino acids. CDR3 sequence reads: CASSYSVTSEQETQYF. For the CDR3, the DNA is TGTGCCAGCAGTTACTCGGTGACTAGCGAGCAAGAGACCCAGTACTTC.

The rearrangement links TRBV2 to TRBJ2-5; no clear D gene. This CDR3 is 9 amino acids long. Trimming left V 6 bases short and J 13 bases short, with 9 bases between. Germline V gene lookup returns CDR1 SNHLY and CDR2 FYNNEI. DNA of the CDR3: TGTGCCAGCAGCCCCGGCTCGTACTTC. It specifies CASSPGSYF.

The chain is built from TRBV5-1 and TRBJ2-1, with 12 nucleotides matching TRBD2. Germline V gives CDR1 SGHRS, CDR2 YFSETQ. The ends lost 4 bases at V and 8 bases at J; junction bases unmatched: 16. CDR3 length: 18 residues. The CDR3 DNA follows: TGCGCCAGCAGCGCGGGACTAGCGGGCGGCGGACAGAGGGATGAGCAGTTCTTC. This gives the protein CASSAGLAGGGQRDEQFF.

The chain employs TRBV15 and TRBJ1-2; D unclear. V was pared by 3 bases and J by 0 bases, with 5 bases between. CDR3 size: 13 residues. Germline CDR1 LNHNV, CDR2 YYDKDF (reference sequence). CDR3 loop: CATSSEANYGYTF. DNA for the CDR3: TGTGCCACCAGCAGTGAAGCTAACTATGGCTACACCTTC.

J is TRBJ1-2 and V is TRBV5-8, with TRBD1 matching 8 bases. CDR1 and CDR2 from the germline V gene are SGHTS and YDEGEE. This CDR3 is built from 14 residues. The trim removed 1 base at V and 7 bases at J, leaving 6 bases unmatched. The CDR3 coding sequence is TGTGCCAGCAGCTTGACCCAGGGGGCGATTGGCTACACCTTC. Protein sequence: CASSLTQGAIGYTF.

The chain couples TRBV14 to TRBJ1-2; unclear D gene. V dropped 5 bases and J dropped 3 bases, with 10 bases sitting between them. Germline CDR1 SGHDN, CDR2 FVKESK. There are 13 residues in the CDR3. CDR3 coding DNA: TGTGCCAGCAGCGTAAGTCGAGACTATGGCTACACCTTC. It encodes CASSVSRDYGYTF.

J is TRBJ1-2 and V is TRBV2; D remains unclear. V was trimmed by 1 base and J by 5 bases, leaving 11 bases between them. Germline loops: CDR1 SNHLY, CDR2 FYNNEI. The CDR3 runs 14 residues. CDR3 sequence (DNA): TGTGCCAGCAGTGAAGGCAAAGGCGCTTATGGCTACACCTTC. Protein sequence: CASSEGKGAYGYTF.

The V call is TRBV9, the J call TRBJ1-2; a possible D gene is TRBD1 (5 bases). Germline V gene data show CDR1 as SGDLS and CDR2 as YYNGEE. Trimming took off 3 bases at V and 4 bases at J, with 16 bases between the two ends. CDR3 size: 15 residues. CDR3 DNA sequence: TGTGCCAGCAGCGGCGGGGGGTTCCCAGGCTATGGCTACACCTTC. Translation: CASSGGGFPGYGYTF.

The chain employs TRBV5-1 and TRBJ1-3; D remains unclear. With 3 bases removed from V and 4 bases from J, the gap between germline ends came to 8 bases. The V gene's germline CDR1 is SGHRS and CDR2 YFSETQ. The CDR3 is made up of 13 amino acids. This CDR3 reads CASSWDYGNTIYF. CDR3 sequence (DNA): TGCGCCAGCAGCTGGGATTACGGAAACACCATATATTTT.

This sequence joins TRBV6-6 and TRBJ1-6; 9 nucleotides match TRBD1. Germline values: CDR1 MNHNY, CDR2 SVGAGI (reference sequence). V dropped 7 bases and J dropped 7; count of bases not matched to a gene: 8. This CDR3 has 15 amino acids. The CDR3 DNA reads as TGTGCCAGCACCGAGCATGGGACAGGGAATTCACCCCTCCACTTT. It yields the protein CASTEHGTGNSPLHF.

The V call is TRBV9, the J call TRBJ2-3, with a possible D match to TRBD1 (5 bases). V was cut by 0 bases and J by 5 bases, with 10 bases left in between. This CDR3 comprises 14 residues. CDR1 and CDR2 from the germline V gene are SGDLS and YYNGEE. In DNA, the CDR3 is TGTGCCAGCAGCGTAGTAGGGGTGGTAGATACGCAGTATTTT. As protein: CASSVVGVVDTQYF.